This T cell receptor beta chain originates from a study of T cell responses to AZD1222 COVID-19 vaccine. Assay: immunoSEQ multiplex PCR; the TCRdb copy retains only in-frame clones and omits some. The sample contains roughly 110,000 clones, over 80% of which appear only once. CDR1 is SEHNR, CDR2 FQNEAQ, per germline (reference sequence). The CDR3 is made up of 11 amino acids. The V gene lost 1 base and the J gene lost 6 bases, with 4 bases spanning the gap. Of note for this clone: The antigen is unknown.

Whole-study findings and limits: Just six or seven AZD1222 recipients tested seropositive at baseline. Receipt of two AZD1222 doses was followed by a rise in Spike-specific TCR breadth and depth. Vaccine-related CD4 TCRs covered spike, predominating at 160-218 and 743-854.

Sequenced material: peripheral blood, taken 28 days after the second AZD1222 dose. The origin of this receptor is an adult who received the AZD1222 COVID-19 vaccine. The J gene is TRBJ2-7, the V gene TRBV7-9; no definite D call. This chain's CDR3 is CASSLEREQYF. The CDR3 region has the DNA TGTGCCAGCAGCTTAGAACGCGAGCAGTACTTC.